This T cell receptor (beta chain) was identified in a study of T cell responses to AZD1222 COVID-19 vaccine. The CDR3 contains 15 residues. CDR1 and CDR2 from the germline V gene are MNHEY and SVGAGI. J gave up 4 bases and V 5 bases, and 7 bases lay outside the gene matches. Notes on the study in general: Researchers took repertoire samples only after the peak T cell response had come.

Of note for this clone: Its antigen is currently unknown.

Here immunoSEQ multiplex PCR was the method, and the copy in TCRdb shows in-frame clones only, minus some. Of 95,000 to 150,000 clones listed, roughly 87% are singletons. The receptor was derived from an adult in good health. The V gene is TRBV6-5, the J gene TRBJ2-1, with TRBD1 matching over 8 bases. The sequencing here drew on peripheral blood, taken on day 0 of AZD1222 vaccination. The CDR3 sequence is CASSPDRGGYNEQFF. CDR3 nucleotides: TGTGCCAGCAGTCCAGACAGGGGTGGGTACAATGAGCAGTTCTTC.